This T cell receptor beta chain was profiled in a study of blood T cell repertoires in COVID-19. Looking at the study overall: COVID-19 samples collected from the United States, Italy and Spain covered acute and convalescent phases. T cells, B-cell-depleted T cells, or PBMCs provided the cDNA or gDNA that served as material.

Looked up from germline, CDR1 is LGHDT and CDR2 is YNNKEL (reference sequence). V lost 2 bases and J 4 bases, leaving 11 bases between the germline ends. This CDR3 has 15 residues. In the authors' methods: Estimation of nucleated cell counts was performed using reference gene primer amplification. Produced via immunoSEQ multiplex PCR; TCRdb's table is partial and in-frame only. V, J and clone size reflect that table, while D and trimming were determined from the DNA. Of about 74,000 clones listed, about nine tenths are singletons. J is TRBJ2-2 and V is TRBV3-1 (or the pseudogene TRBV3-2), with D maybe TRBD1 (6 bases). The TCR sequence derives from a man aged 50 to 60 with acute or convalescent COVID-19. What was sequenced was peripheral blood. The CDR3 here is CASSQRQDGTGELFF. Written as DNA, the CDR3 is TGTGCCAGCAGCCAACGACAGGACGGCACCGGGGAGCTGTTTTTT.